The rows below give T cell receptor beta chains drawn from one sample of a study of blood T cells in healthy people across ages. TCRdb reprocessed the 5' RACE reads with MiXCR, giving one entry per CDR3 protein. The data hold about 1.5 million distinct CDR3 sequences, with about 42% observed a single time. The sequencing input was blood. These receptors all stem from a woman aged 18-29 years in good health. Each CDR3 is given with its conserved first and last residue. A D gene is named only where the DNA matches it firmly. Clone size appears in some rows only: once, few, many, or a class for an expanded clone.

cdr3_length: 16; clone_size: -; v_call: TRBV7-2; d_call: -; j_call: TRBJ2-3; cdr3_nt: TGTGCCAGCAGCTCCTATGAGTGGGGAAGGACAGATACGCAGTATTTT; cdr3_aa: CASSSYEWGRTDTQYF
cdr3_length: 12; clone_size: few; v_call: TRBV28; d_call: -; j_call: TRBJ1-2; cdr3_nt: TGTGCCAGCCAGGGGTGGGAGTATGGCTACACCTTC; cdr3_aa: CASQGWEYGYTF
cdr3_length: 15; clone_size: -; v_call: TRBV4-3; d_call: TRBD1; j_call: TRBJ1-2; cdr3_nt: TGCGCCAGCAGCCAAGACACCGGGACAGTTTATGGCTACACCTTC; cdr3_aa: CASSQDTGTVYGYTF
cdr3_length: 14; clone_size: -; v_call: TRBV4-3; d_call: TRBD1; j_call: TRBJ2-2; cdr3_nt: TGCGCCAGCAGTCATCGACAGGGAGCCGGGGAGCTGTTTTTT; cdr3_aa: CASSHRQGAGELFF
cdr3_length: 17; clone_size: -; v_call: TRBV27; d_call: TRBD2; j_call: TRBJ2-3; cdr3_nt: TGTGCCAGCAGTCCGGGACTAGTGGGAGTGTCGTCAGGTACGCAGTATTTT; cdr3_aa: CASSPGLVGVSSGTQYF
cdr3_length: 14; clone_size: few; v_call: TRBV11-3; d_call: -; j_call: TRBJ2-5; cdr3_nt: TGTGCCAGCAGCTCCCACGGCAGTTACAATGAGCAGTACTTC; cdr3_aa: CASSSHGSYNEQYF
cdr3_length: 12; clone_size: many; v_call: TRBV20-1; d_call: -; j_call: TRBJ2-1; cdr3_nt: TGCAGTGTTTTCCTAACTTTCAATGAGCAGTTCTTC; cdr3_aa: CSVFLTFNEQFF
cdr3_length: 15; clone_size: -; v_call: TRBV20-1; d_call: -; j_call: TRBJ2-1; cdr3_nt: TGCAGTGCTGGAGTTGTAGCGAACTCCTACAATGAGCAGTTCTTC; cdr3_aa: CSAGVVANSYNEQFF
cdr3_length: 17; clone_size: few; v_call: TRBV4-2; d_call: -; j_call: TRBJ2-4; cdr3_nt: TGTGCCAGCAGCCAAGAAATTGATGGATCGGCCAAAAACATTCAGTACTTC; cdr3_aa: CASSQEIDGSAKNIQYF
cdr3_length: 15; clone_size: -; v_call: TRBV29-1; d_call: TRBD1; j_call: TRBJ2-2; cdr3_nt: TGCAGCGTGGCACCGGGACAGGAGAACACCGGGGAGCTGTTTTTT; cdr3_aa: CSVAPGQENTGELFF
cdr3_length: 14; clone_size: few; v_call: TRBV12-3/TRBV12-4; d_call: -; j_call: TRBJ1-4; cdr3_nt: TGTGCCAGCAGTTTATGGAGGGTGGACGAAAAACTGTTTTTT; cdr3_aa: CASSLWRVDEKLFF
cdr3_length: 16; clone_size: -; v_call: TRBV6-1; d_call: -; j_call: TRBJ2-3; cdr3_nt: TGTGCCACCCTCTCAGGTCGGCGGGGCGGCACAGATACGCAGTATTTT; cdr3_aa: CATLSGRRGGTDTQYF
cdr3_length: 14; clone_size: -; v_call: TRBV4-1; d_call: -; j_call: TRBJ1-6; cdr3_nt: TGCGCCAGCAGCCACGGACTCAGGGATTCACCCCTCCACTTT; cdr3_aa: CASSHGLRDSPLHF
cdr3_length: 15; clone_size: -; v_call: TRBV20-1; d_call: -; j_call: TRBJ2-1; cdr3_nt: TGCAGTGCTAGAGGTGGACCTACGGGGTACAATGAGCAGTTCTTC; cdr3_aa: CSARGGPTGYNEQFF
cdr3_length: 15; clone_size: -; v_call: TRBV6-5; d_call: TRBD1; j_call: TRBJ1-1; cdr3_nt: TGTGCCAGCAGTACCCGGACAGGGGGGAACACTGAAGCTTTCTTT; cdr3_aa: CASSTRTGGNTEAFF
cdr3_length: 13; clone_size: -; v_call: TRBV29-1; d_call: -; j_call: TRBJ1-6; cdr3_nt: TGCAGCGTTGAAGAGGGACCGACCTCACCCCTCCACTTT; cdr3_aa: CSVEEGPTSPLHF
cdr3_length: 13; clone_size: few; v_call: TRBV12-3/TRBV12-4; d_call: -; j_call: TRBJ2-1; cdr3_nt: TGTGCCAGCAGTTTAGTGGGGAAATCTGAGCAGTTCTTC; cdr3_aa: CASSLVGKSEQFF
cdr3_length: 16; clone_size: -; v_call: TRBV28; d_call: TRBD1; j_call: TRBJ1-5; cdr3_nt: TGTGCCAGCAGTTCAATCGACAGGGGGCCGAATCAGCCCCAGCATTTT; cdr3_aa: CASSSIDRGPNQPQHF
cdr3_length: 15; clone_size: -; v_call: TRBV7-2; d_call: -; j_call: TRBJ2-3; cdr3_nt: TGTGCCAGCAGCTCCCGGTGGGCTCGCACAGATACGCAGTATTTT; cdr3_aa: CASSSRWARTDTQYF
cdr3_length: 12; clone_size: -; v_call: TRBV7-2; d_call: -; j_call: TRBJ1-2; cdr3_nt: TGTGCCAGCAGCGACCCGCCGCATGGCTACACCTTC; cdr3_aa: CASSDPPHGYTF
cdr3_length: 16; clone_size: -; v_call: TRBV19; d_call: TRBD1; j_call: TRBJ2-7; cdr3_nt: TGTGCCAGTAGTAAACGAACGGGACAGGGGGTGAGCGAGCAGTACTTC; cdr3_aa: CASSKRTGQGVSEQYF
cdr3_length: 14; clone_size: -; v_call: TRBV7-2; d_call: -; j_call: TRBJ2-7; cdr3_nt: TGTGCCAGCAGCTTAAATCCGGGTCTCTACGAGCAGTACTTC; cdr3_aa: CASSLNPGLYEQYF
cdr3_length: 14; clone_size: once; v_call: TRBV14; d_call: -; j_call: TRBJ2-2; cdr3_nt: TGTGCCAGCAGAGCAGGACAGACCACCGGGGAGCTGTTTTTT; cdr3_aa: CASRAGQTTGELFF
cdr3_length: 13; clone_size: few; v_call: TRBV11-2; d_call: -; j_call: TRBJ1-2; cdr3_nt: TGTGCCAGCAGCGCGAGGGACATCTATGGCTACACCTTC; cdr3_aa: CASSARDIYGYTF